A single sample gave rise to the 25 T cell receptor beta chains below, sequenced in a study of Ad26.COV2.S vaccination and SARS-CoV-2 variants. Some clones are missing from TCRdb's copy, which holds only in-frame ones; the method was immunoSEQ multiplex PCR. The table shows roughly 450,000 clones, with around 90% occurring only once. Stated treatment: some 20 received Ad26.COV2.S at low or high dose, single or two shots; 5 received placebo; per-sample allocation not given. Samples came from day 63 after the first vaccine or placebo injection. Sample: peripheral blood, taken in a trial of Ad26.COV2.S vaccine versus placebo. The receptors come from a person aged 18-60 years who received the Ad26.COV2.S COVID-19 vaccine or a placebo.

The chain links TRBV27 to TRBJ1-5; 9 bases line up with TRBD1. The CDR3 extends over 15 amino acids. With 5 bases clipped from V and 9 bases from J, the junction kept 11 bases outside the gene matches. Per the germline V gene, CDR1 is MNHEY and CDR2 is SMNVEV (reference sequence). The CDR3 DNA is TGTGCCAGCAGTCCAGAAGGGACAGGGAAGGGGCCCCAGCATTTT. Translation: CASSPEGTGKGPQHF.

This chain connects TRBV7-9 to TRBJ1-6, with D perhaps matching TRBD1 (5 bases). The germline V gene has CDR1 SEHNR and CDR2 FQNEAQ (reference sequence). V dropped 6 bases and J dropped 6 bases, with 6 bases sitting between them. The CDR3 sequence is 12 residues long. The CDR3 DNA sequence: TGTGCCAGCAGGGGGGTTAATTCACCCCTCCACTTT. This encodes CASRGVNSPLHF.

The V gene is TRBV25-1, the J gene TRBJ1-5; a possible D gene is TRBD1 (6 bases). The V gene lost 6 bases and the J gene lost 6 bases, with 15 bases spanning the gap. The germline CDR1 and CDR2 sequences are MGHDK and SYGVNS. This CDR3 has 14 amino acids. The CDR3 sequence is CASRKGGAGQPQHF. In DNA form, the CDR3 reads TGTGCCAGCAGAAAAGGGGGGGCAGGTCAGCCCCAGCATTTT.

V usage is TRBV2 and J usage is TRBJ1-3; no clear D gene. The CDR3 totals 12 residues. V lost 6 bases and J 3 bases, leaving 6 bases between the germline ends. Germline V gives CDR1 SNHLY, CDR2 FYNNEI. The CDR3 reads CASSSNGNTIYF. The CDR3 DNA is TGTGCCAGCAGCTCCAATGGAAACACCATATATTTT.

This chain connects TRBV5-1 to TRBJ2-7, with 8 nucleotides matching TRBD1. V dropped 0 bases and J dropped 3; count of bases not matched to a gene: 2. CDR1 SGHRS and CDR2 YFSETQ come from the germline V gene. This CDR3 spans 14 amino acids. CDR3 sequence reads: CASSLGTGNYEQYF. For the CDR3, the DNA is TGCGCCAGCAGCTTGGGGACAGGGAACTACGAGCAGTACTTC.

This chain joins TRBV4-1 and TRBJ2-7, with 9 bases lining up with TRBD1. Germline V CDR1 and CDR2: MGHRA, YSYEKL. With 3 bases clipped from V and 5 bases from J, the junction kept 8 bases outside the gene matches. The CDR3 totals 15 residues. The CDR3 reads CASSQTDRGVDEQYF. DNA of the CDR3: TGCGCCAGCAGCCAGACAGACAGGGGGGTCGACGAGCAGTACTTC.

J is TRBJ2-6 and V is TRBV3-1 (or the pseudogene TRBV3-2); D remains ambiguous. Deletions cut 0 bases from V and 0 bases from J, with 6 bases between. The CDR3 length is 16 residues. CDR1 and CDR2 from the germline V gene are LGHDT and YNNKEL (reference sequence). CDR3 DNA: TGTGCCAGCAGCCAAGAAAGGAACTCTGGGGCCAACGTCCTGACTTTC. Amino acid sequence: CASSQERNSGANVLTF.

The chain has TRBV19 and TRBJ1-6; maybe TRBD1 (6 bases). This CDR3 region has 14 residues. CDR1 is LNHDA and CDR2 is SQIVND in the germline V gene (reference sequence). With 9 bases removed from V and 9 bases from J, the gap between germline ends came to 18 bases. The CDR3 loop reads CASIRGGHSSPLHF. Written as DNA, the CDR3 is TGTGCCAGCATCCGGGGGGGGCACAGTTCACCCCTCCACTTT. The variable domain in full, with the rest retrieved from reference TRBV19 and TRBJ1-6, is DGGITQSPKYLFRKEGQNVTLSCEQNLNHDAMYWYRQDPGQGLRLIYYSQIVNDFQKGDIAEGYSVSREKKESFPLTVTSAQKNPTAFYLCASIRGGHSSPLHFGNGTRLTVT.

The chain carries TRBV3-1 (or the pseudogene TRBV3-2) and TRBJ1-3; 7 positions match TRBD1. V was pared by 4 bases and J by 4 bases, with 4 bases of the junction left unmatched. Germline lookup yields CDR1 LGHDT and CDR2 YNNKEL (reference sequence). The CDR3 sequence is 14 residues long. CDR3 sequence: CASSPTGQGNTIYF. Here the CDR3 DNA reads TGTGCCAGCAGCCCGACAGGGCAGGGAAACACCATATATTTT.

The gene calls are TRBV5-1 and TRBJ1-2, with 9 bases identical to TRBD1. Germline loops: CDR1 SGHRS, CDR2 YFSETQ. There are 14 residues in the CDR3. The V segment lost 3 bases and the J segment 4 bases; nucleotides outside the gene matches: 4. The CDR3 nucleotides read TGCGCCAGCAGCTCCGGGACAGGGATCTATGGCTACACCTTC. Protein product: CASSSGTGIYGYTF.

The chain links TRBV7-9 to TRBJ1-1; no clear D gene. In germline, CDR1 is SEHNR, CDR2 FQNEAQ (reference sequence). Deletions cut 1 base from V and 0 bases from J, with 9 bases between. This CDR3 contains 15 residues. As DNA, the CDR3 is TGTGCCAGCAGCTTAGAGGCTAGCATGAACACTGAAGCTTTCTTT. Translated, it gives CASSLEASMNTEAFF. The whole variable domain, remainder taken from reference TRBV7-9 and TRBJ1-1, is DTGVSQNPRHKITKRGQNVTFRCDPISEHNRLYWYRQTLGQGPEFLTYFQNEAQLEKSRLLSDRFSAERPKGSFSTLEIQRTEQGDSAMYLCASSLEASMNTEAFFGQGTRLTVV.

The V and J genes are TRBV7-9 and TRBJ1-6; D might be TRBD1 (6 bases). This CDR3 contains 13 residues. The V end lost 5 bases, the J end lost 7 bases, and 9 bases lay between the germline ends. Germline assignment: CDR1 SEHNR and CDR2 FQNEAQ (reference sequence). CDR3 nucleotide sequence: TGTGCCAGCAGCAGCGACAGGAATTCACCCCTCCACTTT. It encodes CASSSDRNSPLHF.

V usage is TRBV2 and J usage is TRBJ2-5; D unclear. The length of the CDR3 is 15 residues. Deletions cut 4 bases from V and 4 bases from J, with 16 bases between. CDR1 is SNHLY and CDR2 is FYNNEI in the germline V gene. The CDR3, as DNA: TGTGCCAGCAGTGCTTTGGCAGACCCCAGAGAGACCCAGTACTTC. Protein: CASSALADPRETQYF.

CDR3 protein: CASSLDPPSEAFF. The CDR3 bases are TGTGCCAGCAGCTTAGACCCCCCCTCTGAAGCTTTCTTT. The chain joins TRBV7-2 to TRBJ1-1; D is unresolved. Germline CDR1 reads SGHTA; CDR2 reads FQGNSA. The CDR3 totals 13 residues. V lost 1 base, J lost 6 bases, and 9 bases lay in between.

For this clone: Other DNA sequences from this sample encode an identical CDR3 as well. The rearrangement links TRBV5-4 to TRBJ1-1, with D uncertain. The germline V gene has CDR1 SGHNT and CDR2 YYREEE (reference sequence). V shed 0 bases and J shed 4 bases, with 7 bases lying between them. This CDR3 is 13 amino acids long. As DNA, the CDR3 is TGTGCCAGCAGCTTGGTCGGGAGCACTGAAGCTTTCTTT. It yields the protein CASSLVGSTEAFF.

The rearrangement joins TRBV21-1 to TRBJ2-3; the DNA was not used to check the table's D call, TRBD1. TRBV21-1 is labeled a pseudogene. This CDR3 region has 19 residues. CDR3 nucleotide sequence: TGTGCCAGCAGCAAAACAGGGGGCGGCCCGTTTCCTAGCACAGATACGCAGTATTTT. The encoded protein is CASSKTGGGPFPSTDTQYF.

In its sample, this clone was seen once. The chain carries TRBV24-1 and TRBJ2-5; 8 nucleotides agree with TRBD1. The germline V gene has CDR1 KGHDR and CDR2 SFDVKD. The CDR3 is made up of 20 amino acids. The V segment lost 4 bases and the J segment 2 bases; nucleotides outside the gene matches: 20. CDR3 loop: CATSDPSDRQGRFWQETQYF. DNA of the CDR3: TGTGCCACCAGTGACCCCTCTGACCGACAGGGGAGGTTTTGGCAAGAGACCCAGTACTTC.

The CDR3 reads CASSQRMGGATNEKLFF. DNA for the CDR3: TGTGCCAGCAGCCAGAGGATGGGGGGAGCAACTAATGAAAAACTGTTTTTT. The V and J genes are TRBV14 and TRBJ1-4; D perhaps matches TRBD1 (5 bases). The CDR3 length is 17 residues. In germline, CDR1 is SGHDN, CDR2 FVKESK. V gave up 3 bases and J gave up 0 bases, with 14 bases separating them.

This clone was counted a single time. The genes are TRBV2 and TRBJ2-3, with 16 bases fitting TRBD2. V lost 8 bases and J lost 7; bases outside the gene matches: 18. Germline V gives CDR1 SNHLY, CDR2 FYNNEI. The CDR3 runs to 19 residues. The chain's CDR3 is CASYRQLTGTSGRAHTQYF. The CDR3 DNA reads as TGTGCCAGCTACCGTCAGCTTACCGGGACTAGCGGGAGGGCCCATACGCAGTATTTT.

The chain uses TRBV30 and TRBJ2-7; 9 bases are a match to TRBD2. With 3 bases clipped from V and 8 bases from J, the junction kept 8 bases outside the gene matches. The CDR3 has 13 amino acids. The germline V gene has CDR1 GTSNPN and CDR2 SVGIG (reference sequence). In DNA form, the CDR3 reads TGTGCCTGGAGGGCTAGCGGGGTGTACAAGCAGTACTTC. This codes for CAWRASGVYKQYF.

The rearrangement joins TRBV19 to TRBJ2-5, with D maybe TRBD1 (6 bases). Germline V gene lookup returns CDR1 LNHDA and CDR2 SQIVND (reference sequence). V was trimmed by 6 bases and J by 5 bases, leaving 10 bases between them. CDR3 length: 12 amino acids. Written as DNA, the CDR3 is TGTGCCAGTAGGAGGGGGTCGGAGACCCAGTACTTC. It specifies CASRRGSETQYF.

A single count supports this clone. This same CDR3 is encoded by further DNA sequences in the sample. This rearrangement joins TRBV6-2 or TRBV6-3 to TRBJ1-1; possible D gene TRBD1, 5 bases. The germline CDR1 and CDR2 sequences are MNHEY and SVGEGT. The germline V and J ends were trimmed by 4 bases and 1 base, with 7 bases remaining between them. The CDR3 extends over 13 amino acids. The CDR3 spells CASSSTGNTEAFF. Written as DNA, the CDR3 is TGTGCCAGCAGTTCAACAGGGAACACTGAAGCTTTCTTT.

A note on this clone: The sample carries other DNA sequences with the same CDR3. This chain joins TRBV18 and TRBJ2-3; TRBD2 agrees at 11 bases. V was pared by 6 bases and J by 3 bases, with 5 bases of the junction left unmatched. This CDR3 has 15 residues. Germline V gene data show CDR1 as KGHSH and CDR2 as LQKENI. CDR3 nucleotide sequence: TGTGCCAGCTCTCCGAGGACTAGCGGGACAGATACGCAGTATTTT. This sequence encodes CASSPRTSGTDTQYF.

The rearrangement links TRBV6-5 to TRBJ2-3; 7 bases map to TRBD1. Trimming removed 0 bases from V and 3 bases from J; junction bases left unmatched: 6. The CDR3 contains 16 residues. CDR1 is MNHEY and CDR2 is SVGAGI in the germline V gene. DNA of the CDR3: TGTGCCAGCAGTTACTCGGGACAGCCGACTACAGATACGCAGTATTTT. Translated: CASSYSGQPTTDTQYF.

The gene calls are TRBV5-4 and TRBJ1-2; tentative D call: TRBD1 (6 bases). V was pared by 3 bases and J by 8 bases, with 20 bases between. This CDR3 region has 15 residues. CDR1 is SGHNT, CDR2 YYREEE, per germline (reference sequence). The CDR3 region is CASSWRGGPGEGYTF. The CDR3 nucleotides read TGTGCCAGCAGCTGGAGGGGGGGCCCAGGGGAAGGCTACACCTTC.